These 20 T cell receptor beta chains share one sample of origin, sequenced in a study of T cells in tumors after PD-1 blockade. Measured with immunoSEQ multiplex PCR; TCRdb has only the in-frame clones, and not every one. The sample lists 12,000 or so clones; over 55% were seen once. Sequencing was performed on tumor tissue, taken before anti-PD-1 treatment. The receptors originated from a human donor with basal cell carcinoma.

Judged by abundance, this clone is medium-sized. This chain uses TRBV14 with TRBJ1-1; no firm D call. V was pared by 1 base and J by 0 bases, with 3 bases between. CDR1 and CDR2 from the germline V gene are SGHDN and FVKESK. The CDR3 totals 13 residues. The CDR3 nucleotides are TGTGCCAGCAGCCAAGTAATGAACACTGAAGCTTTCTTT. It codes for CASSQVMNTEAFF.

The chain couples TRBV3-1 (or the pseudogene TRBV3-2) to TRBJ2-5; D might be TRBD1 (6 bases). Germline CDR1 LGHDT, CDR2 YNNKEL (reference sequence). Between the trimmed V and J ends, which lost 3 bases and 5 bases, there was a span of 16 bases. The CDR3 loop spans 15 amino acids. Here the CDR3 reads CASSHLGAERETQYF. As DNA, the CDR3 is TGTGCCAGCAGCCACCTGGGGGCCGAGCGGGAGACCCAGTACTTC.

This clone was seen only a few times. The rearrangement uses TRBV11-3 and TRBJ2-1, with D maybe TRBD2 (6 bases). Germline V gene data show CDR1 as SGHNT and CDR2 as YENEEA. CDR3 size: 15 residues. Trimming shortened V by 3 bases and J by 5 bases, and 14 bases separated the two germline ends. CDR3 sequence: CASSLEGRQNNEQFF. The CDR3 DNA reads TGTGCCAGCAGCTTGGAGGGACGGCAGAACAATGAGCAGTTCTTC.

Sample share makes this clone large. This sequence joins TRBV7-9 and TRBJ1-1; D remains unclear. The germline V gene has CDR1 SEHNR and CDR2 FQNEAQ (reference sequence). Trimming removed 5 bases at V and 5 bases at J, with 15 bases between. This CDR3 has 14 residues. The CDR3 DNA reads TGTGCCAGCAGCACCGCCCGGGGAGGTACTGAAGCTTTCTTT. This codes for CASSTARGGTEAFF. The variable domain in full, completed from reference TRBV7-9 and TRBJ1-1, reads DTGVSQNPRHKITKRGQNVTFRCDPISEHNRLYWYRQTLGQGPEFLTYFQNEAQLEKSRLLSDRFSAERPKGSFSTLEIQRTEQGDSAMYLCASSTARGGTEAFFGQGTRLTVV.

The rearrangement uses TRBV24-1 and TRBJ2-7; D may be TRBD1 or TRBD2 (5 bases each). Germline V gene data show CDR1 as KGHDR and CDR2 as SFDVKD. The CDR3 consists of 15 residues. V shed 7 bases and J shed 6 bases, with 21 bases lying between them. The CDR3 is CATRIYGTAPAEQYF. CDR3 nucleotides: TGTGCCACCAGAATCTATGGGACGGCCCCTGCCGAGCAGTACTTC.

The rearrangement uses TRBV28 and TRBJ2-7; the D is unclear. Germline assignment: CDR1 MDHEN and CDR2 SYDVKM. V lost 4 bases and J 3 bases, leaving 7 bases between the germline ends. The CDR3 length is 12 residues. In DNA, the CDR3 is TGTGCCAGCAGTTCCCGGGTCTACGAGCAGTACTTC. The encoded protein is CASSSRVYEQYF. Full variable domain (remainder filled in from reference TRBV28 and TRBJ2-7): DVKVTQSSRYLVKRTGEKVFLECVQDMDHENMFWYRQDPGLGLRLIYFSYDVKMKEKGDIPEGYSVSREKKERFSLILESASTNQTSMYLCASSSRVYEQYFGPGTRLTVT.

The chain combines TRBV5-4 with TRBJ2-3; D is perhaps TRBD2 (6 bases). In germline, CDR1 is SGHNT, CDR2 YYREEE (reference sequence). This CDR3 has 17 amino acids. Trimming removed 0 bases at V and 4 bases at J, with 18 bases between. CDR3 protein: CASSLEAGSGRADTQYF. DNA of the CDR3: TGTGCCAGCAGCTTGGAGGCGGGGAGCGGACGGGCAGATACGCAGTATTTT.

This clone is judged medium-sized (0.01 to 0.1%). V and J are TRBV28 and TRBJ2-7; D gene uncertain. Germline V gene data show CDR1 as MDHEN and CDR2 as SYDVKM. V was pared by 9 bases and J by 4 bases, with 16 bases between. The CDR3 loop spans 13 amino acids. Written as DNA, the CDR3 is TGTGCCAGTTGCCCTGAAGACTCGTACGAGCAGTACTTC. Its protein product is CASCPEDSYEQYF.

This clone was counted between two and nine times. V usage is TRBV2 and J usage is TRBJ1-2, with a possible D match to TRBD1 (6 bases). The length of the CDR3 is 13 residues. The germline CDR1 and CDR2 sequences are SNHLY and FYNNEI. Trimming pared 5 bases from V and 2 bases from J, leaving 9 bases between. DNA for the CDR3: TGTGCCAGCAGTCGGGACATCAACTATGGCTACACCTTC. It codes for CASSRDINYGYTF.

The rearrangement joins TRBV30 to TRBJ2-7; unclear D gene. This CDR3 has 13 residues. Looked up from germline, CDR1 is GTSNPN and CDR2 is SVGIG (reference sequence). The V and J ends lost 3 bases and 5 bases respectively, with 14 bases between them. The CDR3 DNA reads TGTGCCTGGAGACTCCCCATGGTAAACGAGCAGTACTTC. Protein: CAWRLPMVNEQYF.

The V and J genes are TRBV27 and TRBJ2-7; D unresolved. The CDR3 length is 14 residues. CDR1 is MNHEY and CDR2 is SMNVEV in the germline V gene (reference sequence). V gave up 4 bases and J gave up 2 bases, with 12 bases separating them. The CDR3 sequence is CASSSAVPPYEQYF. In DNA, the CDR3 is TGTGCCAGCAGTTCTGCGGTACCACCCTACGAGCAGTACTTC.

The rearrangement uses TRBV7-2 and TRBJ1-5; the D gene is possibly TRBD1 (5 bases). The CDR3 sequence is 15 residues long. Per germline, CDR1 SGHTA and CDR2 FQGNSA. V lost 0 bases, J lost 2 bases, and 8 bases lay in between. CDR3 in DNA: TGTGCCAGCAGCTTAGCGGGGGTCGGCAATCAGCCCCAGCATTTT. Protein product: CASSLAGVGNQPQHF.

The chain couples TRBV5-8 to TRBJ2-7, with 7 nucleotides matching TRBD1. Germline CDR1 is SGHTS and CDR2 is YDEGEE. This CDR3 spans 18 amino acids. The J segment lost 4 bases and the V segment lost 2 bases, leaving 18 bases of the junction unmatched. For the CDR3, the DNA is TGTGCCAGCAGCTTTATAAAGGGGGCGGGTCCGCTCCGTTACGAGCAGTACTTC. Translation gives CASSFIKGAGPLRYEQYF.

In its sample, this clone ranks as medium-sized. The CDR3 here is CASSDDSGANVLTF. As DNA, the CDR3 is TGTGCCAGCAGTGATGACTCTGGGGCCAACGTCCTGACTTTC. The rearrangement joins TRBV2 to TRBJ2-6; D gene uncertain. CDR3 length equals 14 residues. The V gene's germline CDR1 is SNHLY and CDR2 FYNNEI. The ends were cut back, 3 bases at V and 0 bases at J, with 3 bases in the middle.

This clone appeared a few times. The chain joins TRBV5-6 to TRBJ1-1; D is ambiguous. V gave up 3 bases and J gave up 6 bases, with 15 bases separating them. Germline V lookup: CDR1 SGHDT, CDR2 YYEEEE. This CDR3 has 14 residues. The DNA for the CDR3 is TGTGCCAGCAGCTCCTTGCACCATCGGGCTGAAGCTTTCTTT. As protein: CASSSLHHRAEAFF. Full variable domain (missing parts from reference TRBV5-6 and TRBJ1-1): DAGVTQSPTHLIKTRGQQVTLRCSPKSGHDTVSWYQQALGQGPQFIFQYYEEEERQRGNFPDRFSGHQFPNYSSELNVNALLLGDSALYLCASSSLHHRAEAFFGQGTRLTVV.

This chain links TRBV7-2 with TRBJ2-3, with 11 bases that match TRBD2. This CDR3 has 17 residues. Trimming cost V 1 base and J 3 bases; bases outside gene matches: 6. Germline V gene sequence: CDR1 SGHTA, CDR2 FQGNSA. As DNA, the CDR3 is TGTGCCAGCAGCTTAGTTCTAGCGGGGGGCACGACAGATACGCAGTATTTT. Protein sequence: CASSLVLAGGTTDTQYF. Filled out from reference TRBV7-2 and TRBJ2-3, the complete variable domain reads GAGVSQSPSNKVTEKGKDVELRCDPISGHTALYWYRQSLGQGLEFLIYFQGNSAPDKSGLPSDRFSAERTGGSVSTLTIQRTQQEDSAVYLCASSLVLAGGTTDTQYFGPGTRLTVL.

For the CDR3, the DNA is TGTGCCAGCTCACCCCGACAAGAAAGGTCGGAGACCCAGTACTTC. Its protein is CASSPRQERSETQYF. This chain connects TRBV18 to TRBJ2-5; D remains ambiguous. Trimming stripped 3 bases from V and 5 bases from J, with 16 bases between. The length of the CDR3 is 15 residues. Germline values: CDR1 KGHSH, CDR2 LQKENI.

The V and J genes are TRBV28 and TRBJ1-4; D may be TRBD1 (5 bases). The CDR3 is made up of 13 amino acids. Trimming removed 5 bases from V and 8 bases from J, with 12 bases in between. The germline V gene encodes CDR1 MDHEN and CDR2 SYDVKM. CDR3 sequence (DNA): TGTGCCAGCAGTCACCCTAAGGGGGAAAAACTGTTTTTT. Translating gives CASSHPKGEKLFF.

The CDR3 DNA reads TGTGCCAGCAGCCCACCCGGGGCCGAGCAGTACTTC. This sequence encodes CASSPPGAEQYF. The gene calls are TRBV7-6 and TRBJ2-7, with D perhaps matching TRBD1 or TRBD2 (5 bases each). V lost 5 bases to trimming and J lost 6 bases, with 11 bases between them. CDR1 is SGHVS, CDR2 FNYEAQ, per germline. There are 12 residues in the CDR3.

This clone is a singleton in its sample. V usage is TRBV30 and J usage is TRBJ2-1; D is ambiguous. V lost 2 bases and J 0 bases, leaving 11 bases between the germline ends. The V gene's germline CDR1 is GTSNPN and CDR2 SVGIG (reference sequence). The CDR3 is 15 amino acids. The DNA for the CDR3 is TGTGCCTGGAGTCTAGACGCTAACTCCTACAATGAGCAGTTCTTC. Amino acids: CAWSLDANSYNEQFF.